Below, 3 T cell receptor beta chains from the same sample are listed, as sequenced in a study of blood T cell repertoires in COVID-19. TCRdb's table, derived via immunoSEQ multiplex PCR, lists solely in-frame clones and lacks some. This table holds under 90,000 clones, around nine tenths found once. Sequencing was performed on peripheral blood. Receptor source: a man aged 65 to 79 with active or convalescent COVID-19.

The chain employs TRBV10-1 and TRBJ2-1; the match to TRBD2 covers 9 bases. V shed 5 bases, J shed 7 bases, and the junction held 6 bases outside the gene matches. In germline, CDR1 is WNHNN, CDR2 SYGVQD (reference sequence). This CDR3 region has 14 residues. CDR3 protein: CASSRGRAENEQFF. CDR3 DNA: TGCGCCAGCAGTCGCGGGAGGGCCGAGAATGAGCAGTTCTTC.

This clone was picked up one time. The V gene is TRBV13, the J gene TRBJ1-3, with D unresolved. Per germline, CDR1 PRHDT and CDR2 FYEKMQ (reference sequence). V was trimmed by 7 bases and J by 4 bases, leaving 11 bases between them. The CDR3 spans 13 residues. The CDR3 protein is CASTARRGNTIYF. CDR3 DNA sequence: TGTGCCAGCACCGCCCGCCGGGGAAACACCATATATTTT.

This clone is a singleton in its sample. This chain uses TRBV28 with TRBJ1-2, with D unclear. Per germline, CDR1 MDHEN and CDR2 SYDVKM. The V gene lost 10 bases and the J gene lost 2 bases, with 8 bases spanning the gap. The CDR3 is 11 residues long. This CDR3 is CATNINYGYTF. As DNA, the CDR3 is TGTGCCACAAACATAAACTATGGCTACACCTTC.